This TCR beta chain was captured by sequencing in a study of Tregs in tolerant kidney transplant recipients. Study-level findings and limits: No direct test of biological reproducibility was done here. Validation in larger populations is needed because few patients were studied.

On this clone itself: Its antigen is still unknown.

Unstimulated Tregs (CD4+CD25+CD127-) and CD4+CD25- non-Tregs were sorted from PBMCs. Sequencing was performed with immunoSEQ multiplex PCR; in TCRdb, only in-frame clones are kept and a portion is missing. The data contain 75,000 to 95,000 clones, 90% to 95% of them singletons. Sequencing input: CD8+ T cells from blood. This TCR was recovered from a human donor in good health.

The CDR3 region is CASSYLRESYEQYF. The DNA for the CDR3 is TGTGCCAGCAGTTACCTTAGGGAATCCTACGAGCAGTACTTC. This chain joins TRBV6-5 and TRBJ2-7; D is undetermined. V lost 2 bases and J lost 1, with 9 bases in between. The CDR3 has 14 amino acids. Germline lookup yields CDR1 MNHEY and CDR2 SVGAGI.